One TCR beta chain is described in this entry. Its specificity is unknown. Assay used: immunoSEQ multiplex PCR; TCRdb lists only in-frame clones, some missing. This table holds over a million clones, approximately 96% found once. This entry comes from a study of shared clonotypes between healthy human individuals. Study outcomes and limitations: Tissues were not sampled, only blood, and their repertoires likely differ. Shared across a few donors were around 5% of the naive CD4 clonotypes.

V shed 4 bases and J shed 4 bases, with 11 bases lying between them. The CDR3 contains 14 residues. Germline CDR1 KGHSH, CDR2 LQKENI. The rearrangement links TRBV18 to TRBJ2-1; D might be TRBD1 (6 bases). Sequencing input: naive CD4+ T cells sorted from blood. Subset indicated: CD45RA+ positively selected. The origin of this receptor is a young man in good health. CDR3 amino acids: CASSLDSLYNEQFF. The CDR3 nucleotides are TGTGCCAGCTCACTGGACAGCCTTTACAATGAGCAGTTCTTC.